The 30 T cell receptor beta chains below come from one sample, sequenced in a study of T cells after yellow fever vaccination. TCRdb independently ran MiXCR on the 5' RACE reads; one entry per CDR3 protein. The sample has 45,000 to 60,000 distinct CDR3 sequences; 5.5% to 6% are singletons. The starting material was PBMCs, either bulk or a sorted T-cell subset (CD4+, CD8+, memory, or dextramer-sorted; not recorded which), obtained on the day of the yellow fever booster vaccination. The receptors were gathered from a man in his late teens or twenties who received the YFV17D yellow fever vaccine.

The J gene is TRBJ1-6, the V gene TRBV4-1, with unresolved D. Trimming removed 0 bases from V and 10 bases from J, with 10 bases in between. CDR1 and CDR2 (germline): MGHRA, YSYEKL. The CDR3 contains 14 residues. The CDR3 region is CASSQEGSRSPLHF. For the CDR3, the DNA is TGCGCCAGCAGCCAAGAGGGGAGCAGGTCACCCCTCCACTTT.

The chain carries TRBV7-9 and TRBJ2-6; D is undetermined. The CDR3 covers 14 residues. V was trimmed by 5 bases and J by 0 bases, leaving 5 bases between them. Germline loops: CDR1 SEHNR, CDR2 FQNEAQ (reference sequence). The DNA of the CDR3 is TGTGCCAGCAGCGGAATCTCTGGGGCCAACGTCCTGACTTTC. The encoded protein is CASSGISGANVLTF.

This chain connects TRBV9 to TRBJ1-6, with D perhaps TRBD1 (5 bases). Germline V CDR1 and CDR2: SGDLS, YYNGEE. The CDR3 loop spans 15 amino acids. Trimming shortened V by 0 bases and J by 10 bases, and 14 bases separated the two germline ends. The CDR3 reads CASSVDGGGGSPLHF. CDR3 DNA: TGTGCCAGCAGCGTAGATGGCGGGGGTGGGTCACCCCTCCACTTT.

This clonotype was counted many times. This chain joins TRBV7-2 and TRBJ2-5; no firm D call. The CDR3 is 15 residues long. CDR1 and CDR2 (germline): SGHTA, FQGNSA. Trimming left V 3 bases short and J 1 base short, with 12 bases between. This CDR3 reads CASSFWGNFQETQYF. In nucleotides, the CDR3 is TGTGCCAGCAGCTTCTGGGGAAATTTCCAAGAGACCCAGTACTTC.

This clonotype was seen only a few times. Here the CDR3 DNA reads TGTGCCAGCAGCCAATACCCTCTACAGGGACCCGGGGAGCTGTTTTTT. Amino acid sequence: CASSQYPLQGPGELFF. The J gene is TRBJ2-2, the V gene TRBV11-2, with D possibly being TRBD1 (6 bases). The CDR3 loop spans 16 amino acids. The germline V gene has CDR1 SGHAT and CDR2 FQNNGV. Trimming shortened V by 5 bases and J by 6 bases, and 19 bases separated the two germline ends.

This clonotype was seen a handful of times. J is TRBJ1-2 and V is TRBV7-9; 9 nucleotides match TRBD1. Germline V CDR1 and CDR2: SEHNR, FQNEAQ (reference sequence). J gave up 6 bases and V 1 base, and 6 bases lay outside the gene matches. This CDR3 contains 15 residues. CDR3 in DNA: TGTGCCAGCAGCTTAGAAGGGACAGGGACGAATGGCTACACCTTC. As protein: CASSLEGTGTNGYTF.

This clonotype was seen a handful of times. V is TRBV9 and J is TRBJ1-5; 7 bases agree with TRBD1. The CDR3 is 16 residues long. The V segment lost 2 bases and the J segment 0 bases; nucleotides outside the gene matches: 5. Germline V lookup: CDR1 SGDLS, CDR2 YYNGEE. CDR3 residues: CASSVGTVYSNQPQHF. The CDR3 nucleotides are TGTGCCAGCAGCGTTGGGACAGTTTATAGCAATCAGCCCCAGCATTTT. Combining the CDR3 with reference TRBV9 and TRBJ1-5 gives the whole variable domain DSGVTQTPKHLITATGQRVTLRCSPRSGDLSVYWYQQSLDQGLQFLIQYYNGEERAKGNILERFSAQQFPDLHSELNLSSLELGDSALYFCASSVGTVYSNQPQHFGDGTRLSIL.

This clonotype was recorded a few times. The chain joins TRBV14 to TRBJ2-1; possibly TRBD1 for D (6 bases). The CDR3 is 16 residues long. Deletions cut 4 bases from V and 0 bases from J, with 13 bases between. The germline CDR1 and CDR2 sequences are SGHDN and FVKESK. Here the CDR3 reads CASSPRQGRSYNEQFF. The DNA of the CDR3 is TGTGCCAGCAGCCCCCGTCAGGGGCGCTCCTACAATGAGCAGTTCTTC. The complete variable domain, with remaining parts taken from reference TRBV14 and TRBJ2-1, reads EAGVTQFPSHSVIEKGQTVTLRCDPISGHDNLYWYRRVMGKEIKFLLHFVKESKQDESGMPNNRFLAERTGGTYSTLKVQPAELEDSGVYFCASSPRQGRSYNEQFFGPGTRLTVL.

This clonotype occurred many times. V is TRBV21-1 and J is TRBJ2-1. TRBV21-1 is given as a pseudogene. This CDR3 spans 17 amino acids. The CDR3 DNA follows: TGTGCCAGCAGCAAAGGTTACAGACATTACTCCTACAATGAGCAGTTCTTC. Translating gives CASSKGYRHYSYNEQFF.

There are many counts of this clonotype. The V and J genes are TRBV6-6 and TRBJ2-3; the D is unclear. The germline CDR1 and CDR2 sequences are MNHNY and SVGAGI (reference sequence). The CDR3 runs to 15 residues. Between the trimmed V and J ends, which lost 6 bases and 6 bases, there was a span of 19 bases. CDR3 DNA sequence: TGTGCCAGCAGGTGGATGGAGCTCCCGAGGGATACGCAGTATTTT. This encodes CASRWMELPRDTQYF.

V usage is TRBV24-1 and J usage is TRBJ1-5; D is unresolved. Germline V gene data show CDR1 as KGHDR and CDR2 as SFDVKD. The germline V and J ends were trimmed by 4 bases and 5 bases, with 14 bases remaining between them. This CDR3 is built from 15 residues. In nucleotides, the CDR3 is TGTGCCACCAGTGACCTCGGCCCCCGGGATCAGCCCCAGCATTTT. Residues: CATSDLGPRDQPQHF.

Comment on this clonotype: A much larger clone lies a single base off, so this may be a read error. This chain connects TRBV11-2 to TRBJ2-6, with D uncertain. The germline V gene encodes CDR1 SGHAT and CDR2 FQNNGV. This CDR3 spans 15 amino acids. Here the CDR3 DNA reads TGTGCCAGCAGCCTAATTTACTCTGTGGCCAACGTCCTGACTTTC. It is translated as CASSLIYSVANVLTF.

This clonotype has only a few counts. This chain uses TRBV20-1 with TRBJ2-5; D possibly uses TRBD1 or TRBD2 (6 bases each). Germline V lookup: CDR1 DFQATT, CDR2 SNEGSKA (reference sequence). V was cut by 1 base and J by 3 bases, with 15 bases left in between. The CDR3 covers 15 residues. The CDR3 nucleotides are TGCAGTGCTAGAGTCCCGGGGGCAAGGAAAGAGACCCAGTACTTC. Translation: CSARVPGARKETQYF.

The V call is TRBV6-1, the J call TRBJ2-7, with D possibly called TRBD1 or TRBD2 (5 bases each). The CDR3 runs to 17 residues. The V gene lost 4 bases and the J gene lost 0 bases, with 19 bases spanning the gap. Per germline, CDR1 MNHNS and CDR2 SASEGT. The CDR3 nucleotides are TGTGCCAGCAGTGCACAGGCCGCGGGCGAGAGCTCCTACGAGCAGTACTTC. Translation gives CASSAQAAGESSYEQYF.

This clonotype has more than one count but fewer than ten. The rearrangement joins TRBV18 to TRBJ2-3, with D possibly matching TRBD1 (5 bases). This CDR3 is 13 amino acids long. V gave up 5 bases and J gave up 4 bases, with 10 bases separating them. CDR1 KGHSH and CDR2 LQKENI come from the germline V gene. This chain's CDR3 is CASSDTGPDTQYF. The DNA for the CDR3 is TGTGCCAGCTCAGATACAGGTCCAGATACGCAGTATTTT.

This clonotype was seen only a few times. The V and J genes are TRBV9 and TRBJ2-2; 9 nucleotides align to TRBD1. This CDR3 region has 18 residues. CDR1 is SGDLS, CDR2 YYNGEE, per germline. V shed 0 bases, J shed 6 bases, and the junction held 12 bases outside the gene matches. CDR3 bases: TGTGCCAGCAGCGTAGCTGAGGGACAGGGAATTTATGCCGGGGAGCTGTTTTTT. Protein sequence: CASSVAEGQGIYAGELFF.

This clonotype appeared many times. The chain carries TRBV7-9 and TRBJ2-5, with a weak D call TRBD1 (5 bases). CDR1 and CDR2 from the germline V gene are SEHNR and FQNEAQ (reference sequence). This CDR3 has 12 amino acids. Trimming stripped 3 bases from V and 4 bases from J, with 6 bases between. The DNA of the CDR3 is TGTGCCAGCAGCTTGCAGGGAGAGACCCAGTACTTC. Its protein product is CASSLQGETQYF.

This clonotype was seen only a few times. This chain links TRBV5-1 with TRBJ1-1; TRBD1 agrees at 7 bases. J gave up 3 bases and V 5 bases, and 4 bases lay outside the gene matches. Per the germline V gene, CDR1 is SGHRS and CDR2 is YFSETQ. CDR3 length equals 13 residues. CDR3 bases: TGCGCCAGCAGGAACGGACAGGACACTGAAGCTTTCTTT. The encoded protein is CASRNGQDTEAFF.

This sequence joins TRBV5-1 and TRBJ1-2, with D maybe TRBD1 (6 bases). V was trimmed by 8 bases and J by 2 bases, leaving 13 bases between them. Germline loops: CDR1 SGHRS, CDR2 YFSETQ. The CDR3 length is 13 residues. CDR3 protein: CASQPDSNYGYTF. The CDR3, as DNA: TGCGCCAGTCAACCGGACAGCAACTATGGCTACACCTTC.

The chain uses TRBV9 and TRBJ1-1, with 7 bases that match TRBD1. This CDR3 has 13 residues. The V and J ends lost 3 bases and 6 bases, in that order; junction bases with no gene match: 5. Germline CDR1 and CDR2: SGDLS and YYNGEE. For the CDR3, the DNA is TGTGCCAGCAGCGGAGGGGGCGGCTCTGAAGCTTTCTTT. Its protein product is CASSGGGGSEAFF.

This clonotype was seen repeatedly, ten times or more. The chain recombines TRBV7-9 with TRBJ2-1; possible D gene TRBD2, 6 bases. V lost 5 bases, J lost 1 base, and 9 bases lay in between. From germline, CDR1 is SEHNR and CDR2 FQNEAQ (reference sequence). The CDR3 runs to 14 residues. The CDR3 sequence: CASSPSGSYNEQFF. Here the CDR3 DNA reads TGTGCCAGCAGCCCAAGCGGGTCCTACAATGAGCAGTTCTTC. The full variable domain, rest sourced from reference TRBV7-9 and TRBJ2-1, is DTGVSQNPRHKITKRGQNVTFRCDPISEHNRLYWYRQTLGQGPEFLTYFQNEAQLEKSRLLSDRFSAERPKGSFSTLEIQRTEQGDSAMYLCASSPSGSYNEQFFGPGTRLTVL.

CDR3 DNA: TGTGCCAGCAGGAACAATGAGCAGTTCTTC. It is translated as CASRNNEQFF. The chain couples TRBV2 to TRBJ2-1; no definite D call. Germline assignment: CDR1 SNHLY and CDR2 FYNNEI. V lost 6 bases to trimming and J lost 5 bases, with 2 bases between them. CDR3 length: 10 amino acids.

The sample holds a few counts of this clonotype. The genes are TRBV5-1 and TRBJ2-5; TRBD2 matches 8 bases. Trimming cost V 7 bases and J 9 bases; bases outside gene matches: 11. Germline V gives CDR1 SGHRS, CDR2 YFSETQ. The CDR3 is 13 residues long. The CDR3 spells CASRLASGTPQYF. CDR3 DNA: TGCGCCAGCCGACTAGCGAGCGGGACGCCCCAGTACTTC.

This clonotype was picked up many times. The chain is built from TRBV5-5 and TRBJ2-7; D is perhaps TRBD1 or TRBD2 (5 bases each). Trimming left V 0 bases short and J 5 bases short, with 15 bases between. The V gene's germline CDR1 is SGHKS and CDR2 YYEKEE (reference sequence). This CDR3 comprises 15 residues. The CDR3 coding sequence is TGTGCCAGCAGCTTGGAGGGACGCATTTTAAACGAGCAGTACGTC. It translates to CASSLEGRILNEQYV.

The table lists this clonotype with a few counts. The chain recombines TRBV7-2 with TRBJ2-2; TRBD1 matches at 8 bases. Germline V gene sequence: CDR1 SGHTA, CDR2 FQGNSA. Losses at the gene ends were 5 bases for V and 6 bases for J; bases not matched to a gene: 17. CDR3 length: 18 amino acids. The CDR3 spells CASSTEDRVVYGAGELFF. CDR3 nucleotides: TGTGCCAGCAGCACCGAGGACAGGGTTGTGTATGGGGCCGGGGAGCTGTTTTTT.

This clonotype was recorded many times. The rearrangement links TRBV7-9 to TRBJ2-5; TRBD1 matches at 12 bases. CDR3 length: 16 residues. The germline V gene has CDR1 SEHNR and CDR2 FQNEAQ (reference sequence). V lost 3 bases to trimming and J lost 3 bases; unmatched junction nucleotides: 5. The CDR3 nucleotides read TGTGCCAGCAGCTTCATCGGGACAGGGGGCGAAGAGACCCAGTACTTC. Translation gives CASSFIGTGGEETQYF.

This clonotype was recorded a few times. The rearrangement links TRBV29-1 to TRBJ2-1; D might be TRBD2 (7 bases). The V gene's germline CDR1 is SQVTM and CDR2 ANQGSEA. This CDR3 has 16 residues. Trimming removed 6 bases at V and 0 bases at J, with 18 bases between. The CDR3 loop is CSVGGRGSGSYNEQFF. In DNA, the CDR3 is TGCAGCGTGGGGGGGCGTGGGTCCGGCTCCTACAATGAGCAGTTCTTC.

There are many counts of this clonotype. The J gene is TRBJ2-7, the V gene TRBV10-2; weak D call: TRBD1 (6 bases). V lost 6 bases to trimming and J lost 6 bases, with 9 bases between them. CDR1 is WSHSY and CDR2 is SAAADI in the germline V gene. The CDR3 loop spans 11 amino acids. The CDR3 DNA is TGCGCCAGCAGCAGGGGCTCCGAGCAGTACTTC. This gives the protein CASSRGSEQYF.

This clonotype was seen many times. The gene calls are TRBV27 and TRBJ2-5, with 7 bases aligning to TRBD1. The CDR3 spans 17 residues. CDR1 and CDR2 from the germline V gene are MNHEY and SMNVEV (reference sequence). The V gene end was trimmed by 5 bases and the J gene end by 5 bases; junction bases not matched to a gene: 17. The CDR3 is CASSTATTGTARETQYF. The CDR3 DNA reads TGTGCCAGCAGTACAGCAACGACAGGGACGGCTAGGGAGACCCAGTACTTC.

The chain carries TRBV7-9 and TRBJ2-3, with no clear D. The CDR3 runs 13 residues. CDR1 SEHNR and CDR2 FQNEAQ come from the germline V gene (reference sequence). Trimming removed 3 bases at V and 4 bases at J, with 8 bases between. CDR3 sequence (DNA): TGTGCCAGCAGCTTGAGTCTTGCAGATACGCAGTATTTT. Translating gives CASSLSLADTQYF.